A selection of T cell receptor beta chains follows, all from one sample in a study of OX40 agonist ivuxolimab in advanced cancers. Using immunoSEQ multiplex PCR, the repertoire was profiled, and TCRdb retains in-frame clones only, with some absent. The sample carries roughly 48,000 clones, roughly 85% recorded once. Sequenced here: CD4+ or CD8+ T cells sorted from blood, sampled in a trial of the OX40 agonist ivuxolimab. These receptors all come from an adult with an advanced solid tumor such as melanoma, head and neck, liver or kidney cancer. Each CDR3 is given with its conserved first and last residue. Each record gives: V gene, clone size, D gene, J gene, CDR3 DNA, CDR3 protein. A D gene is named only where the DNA matches it firmly. A clone size is listed for some rows: how often the clone was seen (once, few, many), or a class if it is expanded.

V: TRBV11-2
size: .
D: TRBD2
J: TRBJ2-3
DNA: TGTGCCAGCAGCCGGGGGGGGGTGGCGAGCACAGATACGCAGTATTTT
CDR3: CASSRGGVASTDTQYF

V: TRBV6-5
size: large
D: .
J: TRBJ1-2
DNA: TGTGCCAGCAGTTTGGGAGTTAACTATGGCTACACCTTC
CDR3: CASSLGVNYGYTF

V: TRBV6-5
size: .
D: TRBD1
J: TRBJ1-2
DNA: TGTGCCAGCAGCAGGGACAGGGACATCTATGGCTACACCTTC
CDR3: CASSRDRDIYGYTF

V: TRBV6-1
size: .
D: .
J: TRBJ1-3
DNA: TGTGCCAGCAGTGAAAGTACGTCTGGAAACACCATATATTTT
CDR3: CASSESTSGNTIYF

V: TRBV9
size: .
D: .
J: TRBJ1-5
DNA: TGTGCCAGCAGCGTCCCCCGGGGGGGCAATCAGCCCCAGCATTTT
CDR3: CASSVPRGGNQPQHF

V: TRBV28
size: .
D: .
J: TRBJ2-7
DNA: TGTGCCAGCAGTTTATCAGGGGCCCGCTACGAGCAGTACTTC
CDR3: CASSLSGARYEQYF

V: TRBV7-9
size: .
D: .
J: TRBJ2-7
DNA: TGTGCCAGCAGTCTCGACATAAGCTCCTACGAGCAGTACTTC
CDR3: CASSLDISSYEQYF

V: TRBV7-8
size: once
D: TRBD2
J: TRBJ2-3
DNA: TGTGCCAGCAGCCTAAGGGCCCTAGCGGAGACATACTACGAGGGAGATACGCAGTATTTT
CDR3: CASSLRALAETYYEGDTQYF

V: TRBV5-4
size: .
D: .
J: TRBJ2-3
DNA: TGTGCCAGCAGCTCTTCCACAGATACGCAGTATTTT
CDR3: CASSSSTDTQYF

V: TRBV6-5
size: medium-sized
D: TRBD1
J: TRBJ1-1
DNA: TGTGCCAGCAGTTACAACGACAGGGTTGAAGCTTTCTTT
CDR3: CASSYNDRVEAFF

V: TRBV5-1
size: .
D: .
J: TRBJ2-2
DNA: TGCGCCAGCAAGGCCACTTCGACAGCCGGGGAGCTGTTTTTT
CDR3: CASKATSTAGELFF

V: TRBV10-3
size: .
D: .
J: TRBJ2-5
DNA: TGTGCCACCCAAGGGGAAGAGACCCAGTACTTC
CDR3: CATQGEETQYF

V: TRBV7-7
size: .
D: .
J: TRBJ2-5
DNA: TGTGCTAGCAGCTTAAGGGGCCGAGGCGAGACCCAGTACTTC
CDR3: CASSLRGRGETQYF

V: TRBV28
size: .
D: .
J: TRBJ2-1
DNA: TGTGCCAGCAGTAAGCGGTCGGGGAGCTACGATGAGCAGTTCTTC
CDR3: CASSKRSGSYDEQFF

V: TRBV5-1
size: .
D: TRBD1
J: TRBJ2-7
DNA: TGCGCCAGCAGCACCGGGACAGGGTCTATCGAGCAGTACTTC
CDR3: CASSTGTGSIEQYF

V: TRBV28
size: .
D: TRBD2
J: TRBJ2-1
DNA: TGTGCCAGCAGTCTCCCGGGAAGCGGGAGGGTCAATGAGCAGTTCTTC
CDR3: CASSLPGSGRVNEQFF

V: TRBV5-4
size: .
D: TRBD2
J: TRBJ2-1
DNA: TGTGCCAGCAGCTTGGGGGGAGCGGGAGGGCCCCTTAATGAGCAGTTCTTC
CDR3: CASSLGGAGGPLNEQFF

V: TRBV5-4
size: .
D: .
J: TRBJ2-5
DNA: TGTGCCAGCAGCTTGGTGTCGTCAGAGACCCAGTACTTC
CDR3: CASSLVSSETQYF

V: TRBV6-1
size: .
D: .
J: TRBJ2-7
DNA: TGTGCCAGCGGATTTCGTTCGGAGCCGACCTACGAGCAGTACTTC
CDR3: CASGFRSEPTYEQYF

V: TRBV7-3
size: .
D: .
J: TRBJ2-3
DNA: TGTGCCAGCAGCTTAACGGGGACCCGGGCCCATACGCAGTATTTT
CDR3: CASSLTGTRAHTQYF

V: TRBV28
size: .
D: .
J: TRBJ2-5
DNA: TGTGCCATCCCGCAGGGTCGGCGGGAGACCCAGTACTTC
CDR3: CAIPQGRRETQYF

V: TRBV10-3
size: .
D: .
J: TRBJ2-5
DNA: TGTGCCAGCCGCCCGGAGGGACAAGAGACCCAGTACTTC
CDR3: CASRPEGQETQYF

V: TRBV6-5
size: .
D: .
J: TRBJ1-6
DNA: TGTGCCACGAGGCGGGGGAAGGATTCACCCCTCCACTTT
CDR3: CATRRGKDSPLHF

V: TRBV10-3
size: .
D: .
J: TRBJ1-5
DNA: TGTGCCATCAGTGGGGGTTATAGCAATCAGCCCCAGCATTTT
CDR3: CAISGGYSNQPQHF

V: TRBV5-4
size: once
D: TRBD2
J: TRBJ2-3
DNA: TGTGCCAGCAGCTTGGAAGCGGGAATCACAGATACGCAGTATTTT
CDR3: CASSLEAGITDTQYF

V: TRBV6-5
size: .
D: .
J: TRBJ1-3
DNA: TGTGCCAGCAGTCGGGCGAACAGGGCTGGAAACACCATATATTTT
CDR3: CASSRANRAGNTIYF

V: TRBV19
size: .
D: TRBD2
J: TRBJ2-1
DNA: TGTGCCAGTAGTACGGCGGGAGGATTCAATGAGCAGTTCTTC
CDR3: CASSTAGGFNEQFF

V: TRBV7-5
size: .
D: .
J: TRBJ2-1
DNA: TGTGCCAGAAGCTTAGGGGGACAGGGACACAATGAGCAGTTCTTC
CDR3: CARSLGGQGHNEQFF